A single T cell receptor beta chain is shown here with its context. No cognate antigen has been identified for it. No base quality information exists; no much larger clone differs at one position. This specimen comes from a study of blood T cell repertoires in COVID-19 (TCRdb year 2020). As for the study more broadly: The collaborator samples originated in the United States, Italy and Spain and spanned the acute and convalescent phases of COVID-19. Deeply sampled blood TCRbeta repertoires from subjects exposed to, actively infected with, or recovered from COVID-19 were included in the dataset. Where HLA class I and class II types were available, the types were taken from metadata supplied by the sample provider, not from assay-based typing. The material from the prospective study consisted of cDNA or gDNA derived from T cells, B-cell-depleted T cells, or PBMCs. A freely available public database, intended as a resource for researchers studying the immune response to SARS-CoV-2, is where the repertoires were released. Samples came from the ongoing ImmuneRACE study (first 160 participants) plus 1,254 subjects from 6 global collaborators. Sample metadata almost always included a de-identified subject ID, COVID-19 status, age in years and sex.

A second Seattle source provided samples from volunteer blood donors who had recovered from COVID-19. The collaborating institutions used their own protocols to collect whole blood in K2EDTA tubes. For TCRbeta analysis, collaborator samples were shipped as frozen whole blood, as isolated PBMCs, or as DNA extracted from either sample type. Overall study outcomes, separate from this receptor: The amount of clinical and demographic metadata varied by source and participant and was provided uncurated.

Reading the germline V gene gives CDR1 SGHTA and CDR2 FQGNSA. From cysteine to phenylalanine, the CDR3 is 14 amino acids long. Only the CDR3 DNA stays, 42 bases, in frame from base 1. At the junction V is shortened by 5 bases and J by 5 bases, with 15 bases in between. The immunoSEQ Assay, a bias-controlled multiplex PCR, was used to amplify TCRbeta CDR3 regions from genomic DNA. The original methods were these. The number of nucleated cells in each sample was estimated by amplification of reference gene primers within the assay. Sequence reads were collapsed and filtered to measure the absolute abundance of every unique TCRbeta CDR3 rearrangement. For each sample, productive Simpson clonality was calculated as the square root of Simpson's diversity index over productive rearrangements. The immuneACCESS repertoire file appears here via TCRdb, limited to in-frame rearrangements. These files lack a portion of the clones; in checked studies, under half of the deficit traces to unresolved V genes, and the cause of the others is not known. V and J calls and clone size come straight from that table; D and trimming were deduced from the DNA. Recorded for this sample are some 150,000 clones; almost 85% of them occurred a single time. Jointly, the top ten make up under 8.5% of the sample.

Input material: peripheral blood. The chain links TRBV7-2 with TRBJ2-5; TRBD1 is a possible D gene, resting on 5 matching bases. This TCR was recovered from a man aged 40-55 years who had recovered from COVID-19. The nucleotide sequence is TGTGCCAGCAGCCCAAAAGACAGTTTTGAGACCCAGTACTTC. This sequence encodes CASSPKDSFETQYF.